One and the same sample provided the 20 T cell receptor beta chains below, sequenced in a study of regulatory T cells in long-lasting Graves disease. Construction of the TCR beta libraries employed iRepertoire HTBI primers in conjunction with Arm-PCR of CDR3 regions. TCRdb re-derived calls from the multiplex PCR reads in MiXCR, one entry per CDR3 protein. This sample yields 400,000 to 450,000 distinct CDR3 sequences, of which about 20% are seen a single time; roughly 28% belongs to the top ten. Time point noted: persistent/refractory GD, antithyroid drugs over 5 years with positive TRAb. PBMC-extracted RNA yielded the TCR library. The sample in question was peripheral blood mononuclear cells (PBMCs), obtained when the disease was refractory, from a patient treated with antithyroid drugs. The receptors were sampled from a female donor with Graves disease.

This clonotype occurred a few times. This chain links TRBV10-3 with TRBJ1-1; TRBD1 aligns across 12 bases. Germline values: CDR1 ENHRY, CDR2 SYGVKD. V gave up 5 bases and J gave up 6 bases; unmatched junction bases: 10. This CDR3 has 16 residues. This CDR3 is CAISIGTGGAEAEAFF. Written as DNA, the CDR3 is TGTGCCATCAGTATCGGGACAGGGGGCGCGGAGGCTGAAGCTTTCTTT.

This clonotype was recorded at least ten times. The rearrangement joins TRBV12-3 or TRBV12-4 to TRBJ2-2, with a tentative D call TRBD1 (5 bases). Deletions cut 3 bases from V and 2 bases from J, with 13 bases between. The CDR3 runs 16 residues. DNA for the CDR3: TGTGCCAGCAGTTTTTGGGCAAGGGGAAACACCGGGGAGCTGTTTTTT. Translating gives CASSFWARGNTGELFF.

This clonotype came up many times. This chain uses TRBV20-1 with TRBJ2-7, with 9 bases matching TRBD2. The J segment lost 1 base and the V segment lost 6 bases, leaving 13 bases of the junction unmatched. Germline V gene sequence: CDR1 DFQATT, CDR2 SNEGSKA (reference sequence). The CDR3 is made up of 16 amino acids. The CDR3 DNA reads TGCAGTGCCCGAAATCTAGCGGGGATAGGTTCCTACGAGCAGTACTTC. Encoded protein: CSARNLAGIGSYEQYF.

The chain is built from TRBV25-1 and TRBJ2-7; D might be TRBD2 (5 bases). Germline V gene data show CDR1 as MGHDK and CDR2 as SYGVNS. V lost 2 bases to trimming and J lost 0 bases, with 11 bases between them. CDR3 size: 15 residues. DNA of the CDR3: TGTGCCAGCAGTGAACCGGGGTCCAGCTCCTACGAGCAGTACTTC. Amino acid sequence: CASSEPGSSSYEQYF.

The rearrangement uses TRBV20-1 and TRBJ1-4; no firm D call. V lost 5 bases and J 0 bases, leaving 7 bases between the germline ends. The germline CDR1 and CDR2 sequences are DFQATT and SNEGSKA (reference sequence). The CDR3 is 13 residues long. CDR3 loop: CSARRATNEKLFF. Here the CDR3 DNA reads TGCAGTGCTCGACGGGCAACTAATGAAAAACTGTTTTTT.

This clonotype has at least ten counts. The chain combines TRBV12-3 or TRBV12-4 with TRBJ1-5; possible D gene TRBD1, 5 bases. V was trimmed by 7 bases and J by 0 bases, leaving 10 bases between them. This CDR3 has 14 residues. CDR3 protein: CASTRTGSNQPQHF. The CDR3 DNA sequence: TGTGCCAGCACCCGCACAGGTAGCAATCAGCCCCAGCATTTT.

At least ten counts were recorded for this clonotype. The genes are TRBV10-1 and TRBJ1-1; 7 positions agree with TRBD1. Germline CDR1 WNHNN, CDR2 SYGVQD (reference sequence). Trimming took 4 bases from V and 1 from J; bases not matched to a gene: 9. This CDR3 spans 16 amino acids. This chain's CDR3 is CASSARDNRGNTEAFF. CDR3 coding DNA: TGCGCCAGCAGTGCGCGGGACAACAGGGGGAACACTGAAGCTTTCTTT.

The chain carries TRBV24-1 and TRBJ2-7, with 11 bases that match TRBD1. CDR3 length: 15 amino acids. Germline assignment: CDR1 KGHDR and CDR2 SFDVKD. The junction had 6 bases not matched to a gene; V was cut back by 4 bases and J by 5 bases. CDR3 sequence reads: CATSDPGQGANEQYF. The CDR3 coding sequence is TGTGCCACCAGTGACCCCGGACAGGGGGCAAACGAGCAGTACTTC.

J is TRBJ1-5 and V is TRBV2; D possibly corresponds to TRBD1 (5 bases). V gave up 9 bases and J gave up 3 bases, with 12 bases separating them. In germline, CDR1 is SNHLY, CDR2 FYNNEI. The CDR3 loop spans 13 amino acids. The CDR3 loop reads CASSTEYNQPQHF. CDR3 nucleotide sequence: TGTGCCAGTTCGACAGAATACAATCAGCCCCAGCATTTT.

This clonotype was observed a few times. The rearrangement joins TRBV30 to TRBJ1-2; a weak D match, TRBD1 (6 bases). This CDR3 contains 12 residues. Germline CDR1 and CDR2: GTSNPN and SVGIG (reference sequence). V lost 8 bases and J 6 bases, leaving 16 bases between the germline ends. The CDR3 loop reads CAREGEFHGYTF. As DNA, the CDR3 is TGTGCCCGGGAGGGGGAGTTCCATGGCTACACCTTC.

This clonotype was seen at least ten times. The J gene is TRBJ2-7, the V gene TRBV29-1; D unclear. V shed 3 bases and J shed 5 bases, with 14 bases lying between them. The germline gives CDR1 SQVTM, CDR2 ANQGSEA. CDR3 length: 13 residues. The DNA for the CDR3 is TGCAGCGTTGATTTGGAACAGAGGAACGAGCAGTACTTC. Amino acids: CSVDLEQRNEQYF.

The V gene is TRBV19, the J gene TRBJ2-7; unclear D gene. The germline V gene has CDR1 LNHDA and CDR2 SQIVND (reference sequence). Deletions cut 5 bases from V and 0 bases from J, with 17 bases between. CDR3 length: 16 residues. The CDR3 region is CASSVGGGTSSYEQYF. CDR3 coding DNA: TGTGCCAGTAGTGTCGGCGGCGGTACGAGCTCCTACGAGCAGTACTTC. Full variable domain (missing parts from reference TRBV19 and TRBJ2-7): DGGITQSPKYLFRKEGQNVTLSCEQNLNHDAMYWYRQDPGQGLRLIYYSQIVNDFQKGDIAEGYSVSREKKESFPLTVTSAQKNPTAFYLCASSVGGGTSSYEQYFGPGTRLTVT.

This clonotype was seen only a few times. The J gene is TRBJ2-7, the V gene TRBV9; 10 nucleotides align to TRBD1. This CDR3 comprises 16 residues. Germline values: CDR1 SGDLS, CDR2 YYNGEE. The J segment lost 5 bases and the V segment lost 0 bases, leaving 8 bases of the junction unmatched. For the CDR3, the DNA is TGTGCCAGCAGCGTAGCTGTGACAGGGGGCTCAAACGAGCAGTACTTC. The encoded protein is CASSVAVTGGSNEQYF.

This clonotype was seen at least ten times. The rearrangement joins TRBV12-3 or TRBV12-4 to TRBJ2-5; no clear D. V lost 3 bases, J lost 5 bases, and 10 bases lay in between. The CDR3 runs 13 residues. The CDR3 DNA reads TGTGCCAGCAGTTTGTCCCGGTGGGAGACCCAGTACTTC. Its translation is CASSLSRWETQYF.

The chain carries TRBV3-1 and TRBJ2-7, with 12 positions matching TRBD1. With V trimmed by 3 bases and J by 9 bases, 9 bases remained unmatched. CDR3 size: 15 residues. Per germline, CDR1 LGHDT and CDR2 YNNKEL (reference sequence). CDR3 sequence: CASSQTGTGGFMQYF. The CDR3 coding sequence is TGTGCCAGCAGCCAGACGGGGACAGGGGGCTTTATGCAGTACTTC.

This clonotype was seen ten or more times. The chain carries TRBV28 and TRBJ1-2, with 10 nucleotides matching TRBD1. The ends lost 7 bases at V and 8 bases at J; junction bases unmatched: 7. The CDR3 has 13 residues. Germline CDR1 and CDR2: MDHEN and SYDVKM. This CDR3 reads CASTPGQGLGYTF. Here the CDR3 DNA reads TGTGCCAGCACCCCGGGACAGGGGTTAGGCTACACCTTC.

This clonotype was detected ten times or more. The chain uses TRBV6-1 and TRBJ1-1; 7 bases map to TRBD1. V was clipped by 7 bases and J by 4 bases; unmatched bases: 12. The CDR3 has 15 amino acids. From germline, CDR1 is MNHNS and CDR2 SASEGT. In nucleotides, the CDR3 is TGTGCCAGCATTCCAGGGGGGACCACTGGCACTGAAGCTTTCTTT. Its translation: CASIPGGTTGTEAFF.

This clonotype was seen repeatedly, ten times or more. The rearrangement uses TRBV2 and TRBJ2-7; TRBD1 is a possible D gene (6 bases). CDR1 SNHLY and CDR2 FYNNEI come from the germline V gene. The CDR3 consists of 14 residues. V lost 8 bases and J lost 3, with 17 bases in between. CDR3 in amino acids: CASRYGQGRYEQYF. The DNA of the CDR3 is TGTGCCAGCCGGTATGGGCAGGGGCGCTACGAGCAGTACTTC.

Comment on this clonotype: With a much larger clone just one base away, this may be a read error. The chain combines TRBV18 with TRBJ2-5, with D tentatively TRBD1 (6 bases). The germline CDR1 and CDR2 sequences are KGHSH and LQKENI. The CDR3 spans 15 residues. The germline V and J ends were trimmed by 0 bases and 6 bases, with 14 bases remaining between them. CDR3: CASSPPGRGTKTQYF. CDR3 bases: TGTGCCAGCTCACCACCGGGCAGGGGTACGAAGACCCAGTACTTC.

The J gene is TRBJ1-6, the V gene TRBV4-1; 8 nucleotides align to TRBD1. Per germline, CDR1 MGHRA and CDR2 YSYEKL. The trim removed 0 bases at V and 3 bases at J, leaving 7 bases unmatched. CDR3 size: 18 residues. This chain's CDR3 is CASSQEIPGGDYNSPLHF. The CDR3 region has the DNA TGCGCCAGCAGCCAAGAAATCCCAGGGGGCGACTATAATTCACCCCTCCACTTT.